This T cell receptor (beta chain) derives from a study of T cells after yellow fever vaccination. About the research overall: The fractions with low cell numbers were processed using SMART-Seq v4 Ultra Low Input. Study conclusions and caveats: Only a minor proportion of clonotypes was detected across both CD4 and CD8 compartments. Any FACS-sorted repertoire could hold abundant clonotypes that contaminate it from the bulk population.

Germline V gives CDR1 LGHNA, CDR2 YSLEER. V was pared by 1 base and J by 6 bases, with 6 bases of the junction left unmatched. The CDR3 consists of 15 residues. UMIs were added to TCR cDNA along with a universal primer site when it was made by 5'RACE template switching. From the 5' RACE reads, TCRdb called clonotypes with MiXCR, one entry per CDR3 protein. Of about 30,000 distinct CDR3 sequences listed, roughly 5.9% were seen once; the top ten hold 20% to 25%. This receptor was identified in a man aged 25 to 45 who received the YFV17D yellow fever vaccine. The chain employs TRBV4-3 and TRBJ2-4; 7 bases align to TRBD2. Sequences were derived from PBMCs, either bulk or a sorted T-cell subset (CD4+, CD8+, memory, or dextramer-sorted; not recorded which), sampled on the day of the yellow fever booster vaccination. The chain's CDR3 is CASSQGTSMGNIQYF. The CDR3 bases are TGCGCCAGCAGCCAAGGGACTAGTATGGGAAACATTCAGTACTTC.